This TCR beta chain is drawn from a study of cytomegalovirus exposure and HLA in healthy donors. Study background: The same platform was used for the 130 or so validation repertoires as for the 650 to 700 first-cohort repertoires, as reported in a later analysis. General observations from the study: The tendency of first-cohort TCR clusters to co-occur in the 90 to 150 validation repertoires emerged from a later analysis.

Turning to this clone: Its matching antigen is unknown.

The assay was immunoSEQ multiplex PCR, and TCRdb's table has in-frame clones only and misses some. The data show about 280,000 clones, around 87% seen once. Donors came from a validation cohort of over 100 subjects, distinct from the first 666-subject cohort. Germline CDR1 MGHRA, CDR2 YSYEKL. The V and J ends lost 2 bases and 3 bases respectively, with 11 bases between them. This CDR3 has 14 residues. This chain uses TRBV4-1 with TRBJ2-7; no clear D. The TCR was taken from a woman in her late teens or twenties in good health and CMV-seronegative. Sample: PBMCs. CDR3 in DNA: TGCGCCAGCAGCCAACGGGTCCTGAACTACGAGCAGTACTTC. This sequence encodes CASSQRVLNYEQYF.